These 14 T cell receptor beta chains came from one sample sequenced in a study of blood T cells in healthy people across ages. Sample-barcoded 5' priming and a J-beta primer mix drove a second PCR of roughly 7 to 11 cycles. TCRdb ran MiXCR on the 5' RACE reads and lists one entry per CDR3 protein. The sample lists more than 1,400,000 distinct CDR3 sequences; approximately 42% were seen once. Sequencing input: blood. All receptors come from a woman between 18 and 29 years old in good health.

This clonotype turned up a few times. The chain employs TRBV2 and TRBJ2-1; 10 nucleotides line up with TRBD1. CDR1 and CDR2 (germline): SNHLY, FYNNEI. The CDR3 is 16 amino acids. Unmatched junction bases numbered 5, after V lost 5 bases and J lost 1 base. CDR3 region: CASSSRTGGSYNEQFF. DNA of the CDR3: TGTGCCAGCAGTTCCCGGACAGGGGGATCCTACAATGAGCAGTTCTTC.

The chain has TRBV12-3 or TRBV12-4 and TRBJ1-2; D is perhaps TRBD1 (6 bases). V gave up 0 bases and J gave up 8 bases, with 10 bases separating them. This CDR3 has 13 amino acids. As DNA, the CDR3 is TGTGCCAGCAGTTTAGCGGGGGCGCGGGGCTACACCTTC. Its protein is CASSLAGARGYTF.

The rearrangement uses TRBV9 and TRBJ2-5; TRBD2 matches 8 bases. The CDR3 loop spans 15 amino acids. Germline V CDR1 and CDR2: SGDLS, YYNGEE. Trimming took 0 bases from V and 11 from J; bases not matched to a gene: 12. CDR3 sequence: CASSVDGGATNEQYF. As DNA, the CDR3 is TGTGCCAGCAGCGTAGACGGGGGGGCCACCAATGAGCAGTACTTC. The variable domain in full, completed from reference TRBV9 and TRBJ2-5, reads DSGVTQTPKHLITATGQRVTLRCSPRSGDLSVYWYQQSLDQGLQFLIQYYNGEERAKGNILERFSAQQFPDLHSELNLSSLELGDSALYFCASSVDGGATNEQYFGPGTRLLVL.

This clonotype occurred a few times. The chain is built from TRBV20-1 and TRBJ2-7, with 7 nucleotides matching TRBD2. The CDR3 is 17 amino acids. Trimming removed 3 bases from V and 3 bases from J; junction bases left unmatched: 17. CDR1 DFQATT and CDR2 SNEGSKA come from the germline V gene (reference sequence). CDR3 nucleotides: TGCAGTGCTAGTATGGGTTTTAGTGGTAGCGGGTTCTACGAGCAGTACTTC. This sequence encodes CSASMGFSGSGFYEQYF.

Ten or more counts support this clonotype. The genes are TRBV4-1 and TRBJ2-5, with D possibly being TRBD1 (5 bases). The CDR3 covers 14 residues. V lost 4 bases to trimming and J lost 7 bases, with 16 bases between them. Per the germline V gene, CDR1 is MGHRA and CDR2 is YSYEKL. CDR3 in amino acids: CASSLSPPQGTQYF. For the CDR3, the DNA is TGCGCCAGCAGCCTTTCCCCCCCCCAGGGGACCCAGTACTTC.

The V call is TRBV27, the J call TRBJ1-2; tentative D call: TRBD1 (6 bases). Per the germline V gene, CDR1 is MNHEY and CDR2 is SMNVEV (reference sequence). Deletions cut 0 bases from V and 6 bases from J, with 14 bases between. The CDR3 contains 15 residues. The CDR3 DNA sequence: TGTGCCAGCAGTTTATCGCAGGGGCTGTGGGATGGCTACACCTTC. It codes for CASSLSQGLWDGYTF.

Only a few counts were recorded for this clonotype. This chain connects TRBV20-1 to TRBJ2-5; D gene unclear. The CDR3 runs to 11 residues. Trimming removed 6 bases at V and 4 bases at J, with 9 bases between. Germline assignment: CDR1 DFQATT and CDR2 SNEGSKA (reference sequence). The CDR3, as DNA: TGCAGTGCCTTAGGGATAGAGACCCAGTACTTC. It translates to CSALGIETQYF.

This chain uses TRBV3-1 with TRBJ2-5, with no clear D. The DNA end lines up better with TRBJ2-7; the J call may be wrong. CDR1 is LGHDT, CDR2 YNNKEL, per germline (reference sequence). The CDR3 runs 16 residues. The chain's CDR3 is CASSQVSGGPLYEQYF. The CDR3 region has the DNA TGTGCCAGCAGCCAAGTCTCGGGTGGGCCCCTCTACGAGCAGTACTTC.

In this sample, this clonotype turned up a few times. Its ends do not fully match the called genes, so a read error is possible. V usage is TRBV12-3 or TRBV12-4 and J usage is TRBJ2-3; 11 nucleotides match TRBD2. CDR3 size: 16 residues. The CDR3 nucleotides are TGCGCCAGCAGCCTCGGACTAGCGGGTTACACAGATACGCAGTATTTT. Residues: CASSLGLAGYTDTQYF.

A few counts support this clonotype. The chain is built from TRBV5-5 and TRBJ2-7; D gene unclear. This CDR3 spans 14 amino acids. The V gene lost 6 bases and the J gene lost 4 bases, with 17 bases spanning the gap. The germline V gene encodes CDR1 SGHKS and CDR2 YYEKEE (reference sequence). In DNA form, the CDR3 reads TGTGCCAGCACCCATCCATCGGGCGGTTACGAGCAGTACTTC. Its protein is CASTHPSGGYEQYF.

To note about this clonotype: This may arise from a read error, as a much more abundant clone is one base away. The rearrangement links TRBV4-1 to TRBJ2-7; 7 positions match TRBD1. The CDR3 consists of 14 residues. The germline CDR1 and CDR2 sequences are MGHRA and YSYEKL. The CDR3 protein is CASSQQTGFYGQYF. CDR3 DNA: TGCGCCAGCAGCCAGCAGACAGGGTTTTACGGGCAGTACTTC.

This clonotype appeared a single time. This chain uses TRBV4-2 with TRBJ2-1; D call uncertain. Per germline, CDR1 LGHNA and CDR2 YNFKEQ. CDR3 size: 11 residues. V was pared by 10 bases and J by 14 bases, with 18 bases between. The CDR3 is CAICPGHREFF. DNA of the CDR3: TGTGCCATCTGTCCCGGGCACCGGGAGTTCTTC.

The V and J genes are TRBV27 and TRBJ2-3, with D possibly matching TRBD1 (6 bases). This CDR3 contains 15 residues. Germline V gene data show CDR1 as MNHEY and CDR2 as SMNVEV (reference sequence). Trimming cost V 5 bases and J 3 bases, with 15 bases left between them. The CDR3, as DNA: TGTGCCAGCAGTGTACAGGGAGATGGGACAGATACGCAGTATTTT. It yields the protein CASSVQGDGTDTQYF.

J is TRBJ2-7 and V is TRBV21-1; the table's D call, TRBD1, has no DNA check behind it. TRBV21-1 is listed as a pseudogene. The CDR3 covers 14 residues. The CDR3 is CASSSRIGGIEQYF. The CDR3 DNA follows: TGTGCCAGCAGCTCCCGAATCGGGGGTATCGAGCAGTACTTC.